The text below deals with one TCR beta chain. The antigen remains unidentified. This specimen belongs to a study of siplizumab effects on memory and regulatory T cells. Regarding the study as a whole: Siplizumab cultures yielded proliferating Tregs whose suppressive function was not confirmed. Mappable alloreactive CD4+ clones were on average about 62% Treg-derived with siplizumab, approximately 30% in controls. Major contributors to the alloresponse seemed to be naive T cells, which also appeared more diverse than memory cells.

Germline-derived CDR1 and CDR2 are LNHDA and SQIVND (reference sequence). This CDR3 is built from 15 residues. Trimming took off 7 bases at V and 4 bases at J, with 19 bases between the two ends. Generated by immunoSEQ multiplex PCR, the TCRdb table keeps only in-frame clones and is missing some. The table has around 65,000 clones, around 80% seen once. The sequenced sample consisted of memory CD4+ T cells sorted from blood. This sequence joins TRBV19 and TRBJ1-2; D unclear. The source is a human donor in good health. The CDR3 loop reads CASTRTTSNPYGYTF. For the CDR3, the DNA is TGTGCCAGTACACGGACCACCAGTAATCCCTATGGCTACACCTTC. Filled out from reference TRBV19 and TRBJ1-2, the complete variable domain reads DGGITQSPKYLFRKEGQNVTLSCEQNLNHDAMYWYRQDPGQGLRLIYYSQIVNDFQKGDIAEGYSVSREKKESFPLTVTSAQKNPTAFYLCASTRTTSNPYGYTFGSGTRLTVV.